The 29 T cell receptor beta chains below come from one sample, sequenced in a study of T cell responses to AZD1222 COVID-19 vaccine. TCRdb's table, derived via immunoSEQ multiplex PCR, lists solely in-frame clones and lacks some. The data contain 150,000 to 200,000 clones, over 80% of them seen just once; the ten biggest clones take up 2.5% to 3%. Sequenced here: peripheral blood, sampled on day 0 of MenACWY control vaccination. The receptors derive from an adult in good health.

Written as DNA, the CDR3 is TGTGCCAGTAGATGGACAGGGGGCGAAGAGACCCAGTACTTC. Translated, it gives CASRWTGGEETQYF. This chain connects TRBV19 to TRBJ2-5; 11 nucleotides match TRBD1. This CDR3 spans 14 amino acids. Germline CDR1 reads LNHDA; CDR2 reads SQIVND (reference sequence). The junction had 3 bases not matched to a gene; V was cut back by 6 bases and J by 3 bases.

The V and J genes are TRBV19 and TRBJ1-5, with TRBD1 as a possible D gene (6 bases). CDR1 and CDR2 from the germline V gene are LNHDA and SQIVND (reference sequence). CDR3 length: 14 amino acids. The V end was cut by 7 bases, the J end by 5 bases, with 15 bases between. The DNA for the CDR3 is TGTGCCAGTACCAACAGGGTAGCGGATCAGCCCCAGCATTTT. It yields the protein CASTNRVADQPQHF.

This chain links TRBV5-4 with TRBJ2-1, with 8 positions matching TRBD2. Trimming at V came to 2 bases and at J to 1 base, leaving 5 bases not matched to a gene. CDR1 SGHNT and CDR2 YYREEE come from the germline V gene (reference sequence). The length of the CDR3 is 16 residues. In DNA, the CDR3 is TGTGCCAGCAGCTTTTCCGGGGGGGCGTCCTACAATGAGCAGTTCTTC. It encodes CASSFSGGASYNEQFF.

V is TRBV7-2 and J is TRBJ1-2; 8 nucleotides align to TRBD1. This CDR3 region has 16 residues. The germline CDR1 and CDR2 sequences are SGHTA and FQGNSA. V lost 1 base, J lost 4 bases, and 8 bases stayed unmatched. The CDR3: CASSLGLTGATYGYTF. The CDR3 region has the DNA TGTGCCAGCAGCTTAGGCTTGACAGGGGCTACCTATGGCTACACCTTC.

The chain employs TRBV6-5 and TRBJ2-7; D might be TRBD1 (6 bases). Trimming removed 6 bases at V and 4 bases at J, with 10 bases between. Germline CDR1 is MNHEY and CDR2 is SVGAGI. CDR3 size: 12 residues. The CDR3 coding sequence is TGTGCCAGCAGGCAGGGGTTATACGAGCAGTACTTC. Its translation: CASRQGLYEQYF.

The chain uses TRBV7-2 and TRBJ1-6; the D gene is possibly TRBD1 (6 bases). The V and J ends lost 4 bases and 10 bases respectively, with 14 bases between them. Germline CDR1 is SGHTA and CDR2 is FQGNSA. This CDR3 region has 14 residues. CDR3 sequence: CASSSTGGPSPLHF. Written as DNA, the CDR3 is TGTGCCAGCAGCTCCACGGGGGGGCCCTCACCCCTCCACTTT.

This chain links TRBV30 with TRBJ2-7; D remains ambiguous. Germline V gene data show CDR1 as GTSNPN and CDR2 as SVGIG (reference sequence). Trimming removed 0 bases at V and 3 bases at J, with 3 bases between. The CDR3 spans 11 residues. The CDR3 loop reads CAWSVIYEQYF. Here the CDR3 DNA reads TGTGCCTGGAGTGTCATCTACGAGCAGTACTTC.

V is TRBV19 and J is TRBJ2-2; maybe TRBD2 (6 bases). The CDR3 totals 15 residues. CDR1 LNHDA and CDR2 SQIVND come from the germline V gene (reference sequence). Deletions cut 5 bases from V and 6 bases from J, with 16 bases between. CDR3 region: CASSARLGVAGELFF. CDR3 nucleotide sequence: TGTGCCAGTAGTGCCAGACTAGGTGTGGCCGGGGAGCTGTTTTTT.

The genes are TRBV28 and TRBJ2-2; D is possibly TRBD1 (5 bases). The CDR3 is made up of 13 amino acids. V lost 5 bases, J lost 4 bases, and 8 bases lay in between. The germline V gene has CDR1 MDHEN and CDR2 SYDVKM. The CDR3 sequence is CASSTTGTGELFF. The CDR3 nucleotides are TGTGCCAGCAGTACTACAGGCACCGGGGAGCTGTTTTTT.

This CDR3 reads CASSRNRGVTYEQYF. The CDR3 DNA is TGTGCCAGCAGTAGAAACCGCGGGGTGACCTACGAGCAGTACTTC. The chain joins TRBV6-2 or TRBV6-3 to TRBJ2-7, with a weak D call TRBD2 (6 bases). V was shortened by 5 bases and J by 2 bases, with 16 bases between the two germline ends. The CDR3 consists of 15 residues. Looked up from germline, CDR1 is MNHEY and CDR2 is SVGEGT.

The rearrangement uses TRBV27 and TRBJ2-1; D unclear. The CDR3 consists of 14 residues. Trimming removed 5 bases from V and 4 bases from J, with 12 bases in between. Germline CDR1 is MNHEY and CDR2 is SMNVEV (reference sequence). The CDR3 sequence is CASSTSYPYNEQFF. For the CDR3, the DNA is TGTGCCAGCAGTACCTCGTACCCGTACAATGAGCAGTTCTTC.

V is TRBV4-2 and J is TRBJ2-1; unclear D gene. The length of the CDR3 is 17 residues. Looked up from germline, CDR1 is LGHNA and CDR2 is YNFKEQ. Trimming shortened V by 0 bases and J by 4 bases, and 16 bases separated the two germline ends. CDR3 sequence (DNA): TGTGCCAGCAGCCAAGATTACCCGGCGCGAGTATACAATGAGCAGTTCTTC. This codes for CASSQDYPARVYNEQFF.

The V call is TRBV5-1, the J call TRBJ1-6, with D tentatively TRBD1 (5 bases). There are 15 residues in the CDR3. CDR1 and CDR2 (germline): SGHRS, YFSETQ. The germline V and J ends were trimmed by 1 base and 5 bases, with 10 bases remaining between them. The chain's CDR3 is CASSLWGTDNSPLHF. The CDR3 region has the DNA TGCGCCAGCAGCTTGTGGGGGACGGATAATTCACCCCTCCACTTT.

This chain uses TRBV7-3 with TRBJ2-6, with D tentatively TRBD1 (6 bases). Between the trimmed V and J ends, which lost 5 bases and 4 bases, there was a span of 15 bases. There are 16 residues in the CDR3. CDR1 and CDR2 (germline): SGHTA, FQGTGA. The CDR3 region is CASSVTGIGGANVLTF. The CDR3 coding sequence is TGTGCCAGCAGCGTTACAGGGATAGGAGGGGCCAACGTCCTGACTTTC.

The genes are TRBV11-3 and TRBJ2-1, with 8 bases fitting TRBD2. The CDR3 has 17 amino acids. Trimming removed 1 base from V and 5 bases from J; junction bases left unmatched: 10. CDR1 and CDR2 from the germline V gene are SGHNT and YENEEA. CDR3 region: CASSLGRREDPNNEQFF. CDR3 in DNA: TGTGCCAGCAGCTTAGGGCGGCGGGAGGACCCGAACAATGAGCAGTTCTTC.

The chain has TRBV28 and TRBJ2-6; tentative D call: TRBD1 (5 bases). V lost 4 bases and J lost 2, with 9 bases in between. The V gene's germline CDR1 is MDHEN and CDR2 SYDVKM. This CDR3 region has 15 residues. The CDR3 nucleotides read TGTGCCAGCAGTTGGCAGGGCGCTGGGGCCAACGTCCTGACTTTC. Translated: CASSWQGAGANVLTF.

The V call is TRBV6-5, the J call TRBJ2-2; tentative D call: TRBD1 (6 bases). Germline V gives CDR1 MNHEY, CDR2 SVGAGI. The CDR3 contains 14 residues. V lost 8 bases to trimming and J lost 1 base, with 11 bases between them. The DNA of the CDR3 is TGTGCCAGCCAGGGGCAAGAGAACACCGGGGAGCTGTTTTTT. Residues: CASQGQENTGELFF.

Note on this clone: Other DNA sequences within the sample encode an identical CDR3. The J gene is TRBJ2-7, the V gene TRBV3-1 (or the pseudogene TRBV3-2); possibly TRBD2 for D (5 bases). The CDR3 is 15 residues long. The V and J ends lost 0 bases and 0 bases respectively, with 9 bases between them. The germline CDR1 and CDR2 sequences are LGHDT and YNNKEL (reference sequence). CDR3 DNA: TGTGCCAGCAGCCAAGATCCGGGGAGCTCCTACGAGCAGTACTTC. Protein sequence: CASSQDPGSSYEQYF.

The chain links TRBV3-1 (or the pseudogene TRBV3-2) to TRBJ1-5, with TRBD1 identical over 8 bases. This CDR3 has 18 residues. With V trimmed by 1 base and J by 0 bases, 8 bases remained unmatched. Germline V lookup: CDR1 LGHDT, CDR2 YNNKEL (reference sequence). CDR3 bases: TGTGCCAGCAGCCAAGGGACAGGGATGGAGTCTAGCAATCAGCCCCAGCATTTT. Protein sequence: CASSQGTGMESSNQPQHF.

This chain uses TRBV27 with TRBJ1-1; tentative D call: TRBD1 (6 bases). The CDR3 runs 14 residues. The ends were cut back, 3 bases at V and 5 bases at J, with 13 bases in the middle. CDR1 and CDR2 from the germline V gene are MNHEY and SMNVEV (reference sequence). The CDR3 coding sequence is TGTGCCAGCAGTTTTGGGGGGCTTTTTACTGAAGCTTTCTTT. Encoded protein: CASSFGGLFTEAFF.

This chain connects TRBV28 to TRBJ2-7; 7 positions agree with TRBD2. Trimming took 4 bases from V and 6 from J; bases not matched to a gene: 12. This CDR3 region has 15 residues. Germline V gives CDR1 MDHEN, CDR2 SYDVKM. In nucleotides, the CDR3 is TGTGCCAGCAGTTCTCTCACGGGAGGCGTAGGCGAGCAGTACTTC. Protein product: CASSSLTGGVGEQYF.

The chain combines TRBV6-5 with TRBJ1-1; D ambiguous. The CDR3 runs to 14 residues. Germline CDR1 reads MNHEY; CDR2 reads SVGAGI. Trimming cost V 3 bases and J 3 bases, with 11 bases left between them. The CDR3 DNA reads TGTGCCAGCAGTTATGTGTCTTGGGACACTGAAGCTTTCTTT. Protein sequence: CASSYVSWDTEAFF.

This sequence joins TRBV28 and TRBJ1-6; D gene ambiguous. This CDR3 comprises 13 residues. Deletions cut 5 bases from V and 10 bases from J, with 12 bases between. The germline V gene has CDR1 MDHEN and CDR2 SYDVKM. As DNA, the CDR3 is TGTGCCAGCAGTGAGGGTAGCGGCTCACCCCTCCACTTT. Translation gives CASSEGSGSPLHF.

This chain connects TRBV28 to TRBJ2-1; D might be TRBD2 (5 bases). Trimming shortened V by 5 bases and J by 9 bases, and 14 bases separated the two germline ends. The CDR3 contains 13 residues. Looked up from germline, CDR1 is MDHEN and CDR2 is SYDVKM. The CDR3: CASSQTIGGEQFF. For the CDR3, the DNA is TGTGCCAGCAGTCAGACTATTGGCGGTGAGCAGTTCTTC.

V and J are TRBV11-2 and TRBJ2-7; D unresolved. The CDR3 has 13 residues. V lost 6 bases to trimming and J lost 0 bases, with 9 bases between them. Germline CDR1 reads SGHAT; CDR2 reads FQNNGV. CDR3 region: CASRESSSYEQYF. The CDR3 DNA follows: TGTGCCAGCAGGGAGAGCAGCTCCTACGAGCAGTACTTC. The full variable domain, rest sourced from reference TRBV11-2 and TRBJ2-7, is EAGVAQSPRYKIIEKRQSVAFWCNPISGHATLYWYQQILGQGPKLLIQFQNNGVVDDSQLPKDRFSAERLKGVDSTLKIQPAKLEDSAVYLCASRESSSYEQYFGPGTRLTVT.

V gene TRBV9 combines with J gene TRBJ1-4; D unresolved. The ends were cut back, 0 bases at V and 0 bases at J, with 12 bases in the middle. CDR3 size: 17 residues. Looked up from germline, CDR1 is SGDLS and CDR2 is YYNGEE. In nucleotides, the CDR3 is TGTGCCAGCAGCGTAGCGGCGGGAATTGCAACTAATGAAAAACTGTTTTTT. Translating gives CASSVAAGIATNEKLFF.

V is TRBV11-2 and J is TRBJ2-7; D tentatively fits TRBD1 or TRBD2 (5 bases each). The CDR3 spans 15 residues. Germline CDR1 and CDR2: SGHAT and FQNNGV. V lost 0 bases, J lost 0 bases, and 9 bases lay in between. The CDR3 is CASSLEPGSSYEQYF. The CDR3 coding sequence is TGTGCCAGCAGCTTAGAGCCAGGGAGCTCCTACGAGCAGTACTTC.

The rearrangement links TRBV24-1 to TRBJ1-2; no clear D. CDR1 is KGHDR, CDR2 SFDVKD, per germline. CDR3 length: 13 amino acids. Trimming took off 3 bases at V and 8 bases at J, with 12 bases between the two ends. The CDR3 spells CATSDTVEGGYTF. CDR3 DNA: TGTGCCACCAGTGATACCGTTGAAGGCGGCTACACCTTC.

The rearrangement joins TRBV4-1 to TRBJ1-4, with D possibly TRBD1 on 6 matching bases. Germline lookup yields CDR1 MGHRA and CDR2 YSYEKL. The CDR3 length is 18 residues. V was trimmed by 0 bases and J by 0 bases, leaving 14 bases between them. The CDR3: CASSQDAVPGATNEKLFF. In DNA form, the CDR3 reads TGCGCCAGCAGCCAAGATGCAGTACCAGGGGCAACTAATGAAAAACTGTTTTTT.